This T cell receptor beta chain originates from a study of blood T cell repertoires in COVID-19. Study background: Acute and convalescent COVID-19 specimens originated in the United States, Italy and Spain. PBMCs, B-cell-depleted T cells, or T cells provided the cDNA or gDNA that made up the material.

Per the germline V gene, CDR1 is SGHTS and CDR2 is YDEGEE. The CDR3 has 15 amino acids. The ends were cut back, 6 bases at V and 5 bases at J, with 15 bases in the middle. In the study's own analysis: Reference gene primers were amplified, and this amplification served to estimate nucleated cell counts. Repertoires were generated with immunoSEQ multiplex PCR, while TCRdb's copy carries only in-frame clones and drops some. The V and J calls and clone size were taken over from that table, and D and trimming were inferred from the DNA. Among approximately 70,000 clones listed, 60% to 75% were seen once. This clone appeared once.

This chain links TRBV5-8 with TRBJ1-6, with D unresolved. This receptor was identified in a woman in her seventies with acute or convalescent COVID-19. The sample comprised peripheral blood. CDR3 in amino acids: CASIPGRYHNSPLHF. CDR3 nucleotides: TGTGCCAGCATCCCGGGGAGGTACCATAATTCACCCCTCCACTTT. Variable domain in full (rest from reference TRBV5-8 and TRBJ1-6): EAGVTQSPTHLIKTRGQQATLRCSPISGHTSVYWYQQALGLGLQFLLWYDEGEERNRGNFPPRFSGRQFPNYSSELNVNALELEDSALYLCASIPGRYHNSPLHFGNGTRLTVT.